This TCR beta chain was identified during a study of T cells in Graves' hyperthyroidism and ophthalmopathy. Amplified regions were TCR beta CDR3 sequences from RNA transcripts. In the first-round RT-PCR of the TCR CDR3, the HTBI primer set was used. MiXCR, applied by TCRdb to the multiplex PCR reads, yields one record per CDR3 protein. Of about 700,000 distinct CDR3 sequences listed, just under 45% are singletons. This clonotype was detected a few times. The antigen remains unidentified. Overall study results and limits: A 13 V-J signature model discriminated ophthalmopathy versus stable hyperthyroidism. Blood also carried most thyroid clonotypes expanded above 0.001.

Researchers barred patients who had uncontrolled infection, other autoimmune disease, pregnancy or lactation. Diagnoses used clinical symptoms, serum thyroxine and TRAb, thyroid ultrasound and orbital computed tomography. Material for sequencing was peripheral blood or thyroid tissue (not recorded which). This TCR derives from an adult man with Graves' disease, either hyperthyroidism or ophthalmopathy (not recorded which).

CDR3 sequence (DNA): TGTGCCAGCAGACGATCAGGATCAAGTCAGCCCCAGCATTTT. It is translated as CASRRSGSSQPQHF. The gene calls are TRBV6-5 and TRBJ1-5; D is uncertain. Between the trimmed V and J ends, which lost 6 bases and 6 bases, there was a span of 15 bases. The germline gives CDR1 MNHEY, CDR2 SVGAGI. The CDR3 has 14 amino acids.